Listed here are 29 T cell receptor beta chains from one sample, sequenced in a study of cytomegalovirus exposure and HLA in healthy donors. It was with 60 Vbeta and 13 Jbeta primers that the PCR ran. Data came from immunoSEQ multiplex PCR; TCRdb stores just in-frame clones and leaves some out. The sample contains approximately 110,000 clones, about 82% of which appear only once. Sequencing input: PBMCs. These receptors all come from a man between 50 and 59 years old in good health and CMV-seronegative.

The chain links TRBV29-1 to TRBJ1-1; TRBD1 aligns across 9 bases. The CDR3 is 13 amino acids. Trimming took 0 bases from V and 4 from J; bases not matched to a gene: 0. Germline V gene sequence: CDR1 SQVTM, CDR2 ANQGSEA. Here the CDR3 DNA reads TGCAGCGTTGAAGAGGGACAGGGCACTGAAGCTTTCTTT. Amino acids: CSVEEGQGTEAFF.

This chain links TRBV6-1 with TRBJ2-2; D perhaps matches TRBD1 (5 bases). V was shortened by 2 bases and J by 6 bases, with 7 bases between the two germline ends. CDR3 size: 13 residues. Germline V gene data show CDR1 as MNHNS and CDR2 as SASEGT. The CDR3 spells CASSETGAGELFF. The CDR3 DNA sequence: TGTGCCAGCAGTGAAACAGGAGCCGGGGAGCTGTTTTTT.

V and J are TRBV7-2 and TRBJ1-4; tentatively, D is TRBD1 (5 bases). CDR3 length equals 13 residues. The V gene's germline CDR1 is SGHTA and CDR2 FQGNSA. The V end lost 1 base, the J end lost 10 bases, and 10 bases lay between the germline ends. CDR3 protein: CASSLDGGGKLFF. In DNA, the CDR3 is TGTGCCAGCAGCTTAGATGGGGGGGGAAAACTGTTTTTT.

This clone was observed a few times. The genes are TRBV7-2 and TRBJ1-6, with D hard to call. V lost 5 bases and J lost 6, with 11 bases in between. This CDR3 is built from 14 residues. Germline loops: CDR1 SGHTA, CDR2 FQGNSA. Written as DNA, the CDR3 is TGTGCCAGCAGCCTACAGATCTCTAATTCACCCCTCCACTTT. It encodes CASSLQISNSPLHF. The full variable domain, with the rest looked up from reference TRBV7-2 and TRBJ1-6, is GAGVSQSPSNKVTEKGKDVELRCDPISGHTALYWYRQSLGQGLEFLIYFQGNSAPDKSGLPSDRFSAERTGGSVSTLTIQRTQQEDSAVYLCASSLQISNSPLHFGNGTRLTVT.

This clone was observed a few times. The chain uses TRBV5-1 and TRBJ1-3, with unresolved D. Trimming stripped 5 bases from V and 2 bases from J, with 11 bases between. CDR1 SGHRS and CDR2 YFSETQ come from the germline V gene. The CDR3 covers 14 residues. The CDR3 DNA reads as TGCGCCAGCAGAAGAAACAGTGCTGGAAACACCATATATTTT. Its translation: CASRRNSAGNTIYF.

This chain connects TRBV7-2 to TRBJ1-6, with D perhaps matching TRBD1 (6 bases). Germline CDR1 is SGHTA and CDR2 is FQGNSA. This CDR3 region has 15 residues. The ends were cut back, 5 bases at V and 1 base at J, with 9 bases in the middle. CDR3 loop: CASSQQGSYNSPLHF. DNA for the CDR3: TGTGCCAGCAGCCAACAGGGTTCCTATAATTCACCCCTCCACTTT.

The chain joins TRBV15 to TRBJ2-5, with 7 bases matching TRBD2. Looked up from germline, CDR1 is LNHNV and CDR2 is YYDKDF (reference sequence). V lost 4 bases to trimming and J lost 4 bases; unmatched junction nucleotides: 9. The CDR3 sequence is 15 residues long. CDR3 amino acids: CATSTNLGGGETQYF. In DNA, the CDR3 is TGTGCCACCAGCACAAACCTTGGGGGGGGAGAGACCCAGTACTTC. The variable domain in full, with the rest retrieved from reference TRBV15 and TRBJ2-5, is DAMVIQNPRYQVTQFGKPVTLSCSQTLNHNVMYWYQQKSSQAPKLLFHYYDKDFNNEADTPDNFQSRRPNTSFCFLDIRSPGLGDTAMYLCATSTNLGGGETQYFGPGTRLLVL.

The genes are TRBV7-9 and TRBJ1-2, with D possibly matching TRBD1 (6 bases). Trimming left V 3 bases short and J 0 bases short, with 23 bases between. The CDR3 extends over 19 amino acids. Per germline, CDR1 SEHNR and CDR2 FQNEAQ (reference sequence). For the CDR3, the DNA is TGTGCCAGCAGCTTTTCATCCATAACCCGGGACACGACTAACTATGGCTACACCTTC. This translates into CASSFSSITRDTTNYGYTF.

This clone showed up just once. The chain employs TRBV27 and TRBJ1-6, with 9 bases fitting TRBD1. V lost 7 bases, J lost 7 bases, and 8 bases stayed unmatched. The CDR3 spans 15 residues. Germline CDR1 MNHEY, CDR2 SMNVEV (reference sequence). CDR3 nucleotide sequence: TGTGCCAGCACTCTTTCCGGGACAGGGAATTCACCCCTCCACTTT. It translates to CASTLSGTGNSPLHF.

The chain has TRBV6-5 and TRBJ1-1; no clear D gene. Germline CDR1 reads MNHEY; CDR2 reads SVGAGI. Trimming removed 7 bases from V and 3 bases from J, with 12 bases in between. The CDR3 is 13 residues long. CDR3 sequence (DNA): TGTGCCAGCACCTTTGGGGAGTACACTGAAGCTTTCTTT. Translation: CASTFGEYTEAFF.

The J gene is TRBJ1-1, the V gene TRBV2; D is unresolved. This CDR3 comprises 11 residues. Germline V gene data show CDR1 as SNHLY and CDR2 as FYNNEI. With 8 bases removed from V and 7 bases from J, the gap between germline ends came to 11 bases. The CDR3 sequence is CASLRGFEAFF. The CDR3 nucleotides are TGTGCCAGCTTGCGGGGTTTTGAAGCTTTCTTT.

J is TRBJ1-2 and V is TRBV6-5; 11 bases map to TRBD1. The germline V gene encodes CDR1 MNHEY and CDR2 SVGAGI. Unmatched junction bases numbered 6, after V lost 10 bases and J lost 5 bases. The CDR3 loop spans 13 amino acids. This chain's CDR3 is CATRTGGDYGYTF. The CDR3 coding sequence is TGTGCCACACGGACAGGGGGCGATTATGGCTACACCTTC.

This clone has only a few counts. The chain recombines TRBV6-5 with TRBJ1-1; D unclear. V was pared by 7 bases and J by 1 base, with 13 bases between. Germline-derived CDR1 and CDR2 are MNHEY and SVGAGI. The CDR3 runs to 14 residues. This CDR3 is CASMQRERNTEAFF. CDR3 in DNA: TGTGCCAGCATGCAGCGAGAACGGAACACTGAAGCTTTCTTT.

This sequence joins TRBV19 and TRBJ1-4; weak D call: TRBD1 (6 bases). V lost 6 bases and J 3 bases, leaving 14 bases between the germline ends. This CDR3 region has 15 residues. The germline CDR1 and CDR2 sequences are LNHDA and SQIVND (reference sequence). CDR3 sequence: CASSPIGQPNEKLFF. CDR3 sequence (DNA): TGTGCCAGTAGCCCCATCGGACAGCCTAATGAAAAACTGTTTTTT.

A few counts support this clone. This chain uses TRBV21-1 with TRBJ1-6. TRBV21-1 is a known pseudogene. This CDR3 comprises 15 residues. CDR3 nucleotide sequence: TGTGCCAGCAGCAAAACGGAGGGTACGGATTCACCCCTCCACTTT. It is translated as CASSKTEGTDSPLHF.

The chain couples TRBV5-1 to TRBJ2-1; weak D call: TRBD2 (5 bases). The CDR3 contains 13 residues. CDR1 and CDR2 (germline): SGHRS, YFSETQ. Trimming left V 1 base short and J 5 bases short, with 7 bases between. CDR3 coding DNA: TGCGCCAGCAGCTTGACTAGACACAATGAGCAGTTCTTC. This encodes CASSLTRHNEQFF. The full variable domain, its missing parts supplied by reference TRBV5-1 and TRBJ2-1, is KAGVTQTPRYLIKTRGQQVTLSCSPISGHRSVSWYQQTPGQGLQFLFEYFSETQRNKGNFPGRFSGRQFSNSRSEMNVSTLELGDSALYLCASSLTRHNEQFFGPGTRLTVL.

The chain couples TRBV6-1 to TRBJ2-5; 7 nucleotides line up with TRBD2. V was clipped by 6 bases and J by 1 base; unmatched bases: 5. The CDR3 totals 14 residues. Germline assignment: CDR1 MNHNS and CDR2 SASEGT. CDR3 bases: TGTGCCAGCAGGGCTAGCGGCCTCCAAGAGACCCAGTACTTC. This translates into CASRASGLQETQYF.

The rearrangement uses TRBV18 and TRBJ1-6, with D possibly TRBD1 on 6 matching bases. Trimming left V 0 bases short and J 5 bases short, with 11 bases between. The CDR3 loop spans 16 amino acids. CDR1 KGHSH and CDR2 LQKENI come from the germline V gene. The CDR3 region is CASSPPGQPDNSPLHF. The CDR3 DNA reads TGTGCCAGCTCACCACCAGGACAGCCAGATAATTCACCCCTCCACTTT. The entire variable domain, with the rest obtained from reference TRBV18 and TRBJ1-6, is as follows: NAGVMQNPRHLVRRRGQEARLRCSPMKGHSHVYWYRQLPEEGLKFMVYLQKENIIDESGMPKERFSAEFPKEGPSILRIQQVVRGDSAAYFCASSPPGQPDNSPLHFGNGTRLTVT.

V and J are TRBV6-5 and TRBJ1-2; D gene ambiguous. Germline V gene sequence: CDR1 MNHEY, CDR2 SVGAGI. Trimming shortened V by 1 base and J by 1 base, and 13 bases separated the two germline ends. This CDR3 spans 16 amino acids. CDR3 sequence (DNA): TGTGCCAGCAGTTACTTCTCATTTGGGCTTAACTATGGCTACACCTTC. Amino acids: CASSYFSFGLNYGYTF.

The genes are TRBV30 and TRBJ1-6; possible D gene TRBD1, 6 bases. Trimming cost V 4 bases and J 9 bases, with 16 bases left between them. The CDR3 is 14 amino acids. Germline CDR1 reads GTSNPN; CDR2 reads SVGIG (reference sequence). The CDR3 is CAWTGGGGGSPLHF. The DNA of the CDR3 is TGTGCCTGGACGGGGGGCGGAGGGGGTTCACCCCTCCACTTT. Filled out from reference TRBV30 and TRBJ1-6, the complete variable domain reads SQTIHQWPATLVQPVGSPLSLECTVEGTSNPNLYWYRQAAGRGLQLLFYSVGIGQISSEVPQNLSASRPQDRQFILSSKKLLLSDSGFYLCAWTGGGGGSPLHFGNGTRLTVT.

In this sample, this clone turned up once. J is TRBJ2-7 and V is TRBV7-2, with D possibly matching TRBD2 (7 bases). CDR3 length equals 14 residues. Germline V lookup: CDR1 SGHTA, CDR2 FQGNSA. V was clipped by 1 base and J by 2 bases, with 9 bases between them. The CDR3 DNA reads TGTGCCAGCAGCTTAGGGGGGGGCACCTACGAGCAGTACTTC. The encoded protein is CASSLGGGTYEQYF.

The chain links TRBV5-1 to TRBJ1-1; unclear D gene. There are 13 residues in the CDR3. Germline assignment: CDR1 SGHRS and CDR2 YFSETQ. With 0 bases removed from V and 4 bases from J, the gap between germline ends came to 7 bases. DNA for the CDR3: TGCGCCAGCAGCTTGGCGGGGTTCACTGAAGCTTTCTTT. Translation: CASSLAGFTEAFF.

The V and J genes are TRBV6-5 and TRBJ1-5; D possibly corresponds to TRBD1 (5 bases). V lost 0 bases and J 4 bases, leaving 13 bases between the germline ends. Per germline, CDR1 MNHEY and CDR2 SVGAGI. The CDR3 loop spans 16 amino acids. The CDR3 coding sequence is TGTGCCAGCAGTTACTCGCGGCAGGGAGGGAATCAGCCCCAGCATTTT. Encoded protein: CASSYSRQGGNQPQHF.

The chain joins TRBV5-8 to TRBJ2-5; 7 nucleotides agree with TRBD1. The CDR3 sequence is 15 residues long. The germline gives CDR1 SGHTS, CDR2 YDEGEE. V shed 4 bases and J 5 bases; nucleotides not matched to a gene: 11. CDR3: CASSQGQKRRETQYF. CDR3 bases: TGTGCCAGCAGCCAGGGACAGAAAAGGAGGGAGACCCAGTACTTC.

The genes are TRBV11-2 and TRBJ2-5; no clear D. Per germline, CDR1 SGHAT and CDR2 FQNNGV. V shed 1 base and J shed 7 bases, with 13 bases lying between them. CDR3 length: 14 residues. CDR3 amino acids: CASSLVPESGTQYF. The CDR3 DNA sequence: TGTGCCAGCAGCTTAGTTCCGGAGTCGGGGACCCAGTACTTC.

This rearrangement joins TRBV18 to TRBJ2-5, with 8 nucleotides matching TRBD1. CDR1 KGHSH and CDR2 LQKENI come from the germline V gene. With 5 bases clipped from V and 2 bases from J, the junction kept 1 base outside the gene matches. This CDR3 comprises 13 residues. CDR3 sequence (DNA): TGTGCCAGCTCAAACAGGGGGCAAGAGACCCAGTACTTC. Its translation is CASSNRGQETQYF.

Here the CDR3 reads CARSREGYEQYF. The CDR3 nucleotides read TGTGCCAGAAGCCGGGAGGGGTACGAGCAGTACTTC. This rearrangement joins TRBV5-3 to TRBJ2-7; 8 bases map to TRBD2. TRBV5-3 is labeled an ORF, and its function is uncertain. The CDR3 is 12 residues long. Germline trimming cut 4 bases from V and 4 bases from J; bases unmatched to any gene: 1.

This clone was seen only a few times. The chain employs TRBV5-1 and TRBJ1-6; D not resolved. The CDR3 loop spans 15 amino acids. Germline CDR1 SGHRS, CDR2 YFSETQ. V lost 0 bases to trimming and J lost 10 bases, with 14 bases between them. The CDR3 coding sequence is TGCGCCAGCAGCTTGGGAGTTGGGAGGGCATCACCCCTCCACTTT. It specifies CASSLGVGRASPLHF. Variable domain in full (rest from reference TRBV5-1 and TRBJ1-6): KAGVTQTPRYLIKTRGQQVTLSCSPISGHRSVSWYQQTPGQGLQFLFEYFSETQRNKGNFPGRFSGRQFSNSRSEMNVSTLELGDSALYLCASSLGVGRASPLHFGNGTRLTVT.

The chain joins TRBV28 to TRBJ1-3, with TRBD1 as a possible D gene (6 bases). The CDR3 length is 14 residues. The germline V and J ends were trimmed by 2 bases and 5 bases, with 10 bases remaining between them. Germline V gene lookup returns CDR1 MDHEN and CDR2 SYDVKM. In nucleotides, the CDR3 is TGTGCCAGCAGTTTAGGGGGGGCTCGAAACACCATATATTTT. It translates to CASSLGGARNTIYF.